This T cell receptor (beta chain) derives from a study of OX40 agonist ivuxolimab in advanced cancers. Study-level information: Patients were dosed intravenously with ivuxolimab at 0.01 to 10 mg/kg every 2 weeks. Males comprised about 78% of the group, whose mean age was about 60 years (range 23 to 79). Study findings and constraints: Part of the nonresponder group also had normalized T-cell clonal expansion that was low. CD4+ and CD8+ blood T cells expanded clonally by week 6 at 0.1 to 3.0 mg/kg.

Remarks on this clone: As yet, its antigen is unknown.

Produced via immunoSEQ multiplex PCR; TCRdb's table is partial and in-frame only. The data hold tens of thousands of clones, with over 75% observed a single time. The CDR3 length is 14 residues. Germline-derived CDR1 and CDR2 are SGHVS and FQNEAQ. Trimming removed 1 base at V and 6 bases at J, with 10 bases between. The material sequenced was CD4+ or CD8+ T cells sorted from blood, taken in a trial of the OX40 agonist ivuxolimab. This chain links TRBV7-8 with TRBJ2-1; D may be TRBD1 (5 bases). This TCR derives from an adult with an advanced solid tumor such as melanoma, head and neck, liver or kidney cancer. For the CDR3, the DNA is TGTGCCAGCAGCTTAGGCAGGGTCGCCAATGAGCAGTTCTTC. This translates into CASSLGRVANEQFF. Supplemented by reference TRBV7-8 and TRBJ2-1, the full variable domain reads GAGVSQSPRYKVAKRGQDVALRCDPISGHVSLFWYQQALGQGPEFLTYFQNEAQLDKSGLPSDRFFAERPEGSVSTLKIQRTQQEDSAVYLCASSLGRVANEQFFGPGTRLTVL.